Described below is a single TCR beta chain sequence and its context. Each CDR3 protein gets one entry after TCRdb re-called the 5' RACE reads with MiXCR. The sample lists 45,000 or so distinct CDR3 sequences, roughly 6% occurring once. The data stem from a study of early T cells in non-severe SARS-CoV-2 infection. Germline V gene lookup returns CDR1 SGDLS and CDR2 YYNGEE. V lost 1 base to trimming and J lost 1 base, with 20 bases between them. This CDR3 is 18 amino acids long. This TCR was sampled from an adult who was a healthcare worker with PCR-confirmed SARS-CoV-2 infection or an uninfected control (not recorded which). The sample consisted of whole blood. The V and J genes are TRBV9 and TRBJ1-1, with a tentative D call TRBD1 (5 bases). The CDR3 DNA reads as TGTGCCAGCAGCGTATCCCCTTCTCAGGGAATGAGGAACACTGAAGCTTTCTTT. This encodes CASSVSPSQGMRNTEAFF.